This TCR beta chain was documented in a study of T cells in narcolepsy. The V gene's germline CDR1 is WNHNN and CDR2 SYGVQD (reference sequence). This CDR3 is 16 amino acids long. The trim removed 2 bases at V and 4 bases at J, leaving 8 bases unmatched. Clones were sequenced by immunoSEQ multiplex PCR, and TCRdb holds only the in-frame ones, with some missing. The sample consists of around 35,000 clones, approximately 78% of them appearing once. This sequence originates from a human donor with narcolepsy. Sequencing used CD45RA- memory CD4+ T cells from PBMCs. This sequence joins TRBV10-1 and TRBJ2-7; 10 nucleotides match TRBD1. In nucleotides, the CDR3 is TGCGCCAGCAGTGAGGGAACCGGGACAGGGGCATACGAGCAGTACTTC. It is translated as CASSEGTGTGAYEQYF.